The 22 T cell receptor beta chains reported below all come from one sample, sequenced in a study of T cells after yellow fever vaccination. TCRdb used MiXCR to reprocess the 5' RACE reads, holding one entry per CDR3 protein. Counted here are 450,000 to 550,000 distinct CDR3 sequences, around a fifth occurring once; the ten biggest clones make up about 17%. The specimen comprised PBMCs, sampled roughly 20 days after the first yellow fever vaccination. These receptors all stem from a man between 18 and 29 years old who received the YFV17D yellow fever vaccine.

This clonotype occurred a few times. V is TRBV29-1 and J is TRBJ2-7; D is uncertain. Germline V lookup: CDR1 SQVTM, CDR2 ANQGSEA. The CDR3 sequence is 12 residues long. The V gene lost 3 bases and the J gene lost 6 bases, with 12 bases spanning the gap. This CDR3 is CSVDDRLGEQYF. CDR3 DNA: TGCAGCGTTGACGACCGGTTGGGCGAGCAGTACTTC.

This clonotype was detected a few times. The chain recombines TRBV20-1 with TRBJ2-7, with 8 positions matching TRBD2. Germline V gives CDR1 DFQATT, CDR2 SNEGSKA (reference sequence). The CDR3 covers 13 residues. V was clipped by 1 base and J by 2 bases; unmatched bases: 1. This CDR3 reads CSARVAGTYEQYV. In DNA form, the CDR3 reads TGCAGTGCTAGAGTAGCGGGGACCTACGAGCAGTACGTC.

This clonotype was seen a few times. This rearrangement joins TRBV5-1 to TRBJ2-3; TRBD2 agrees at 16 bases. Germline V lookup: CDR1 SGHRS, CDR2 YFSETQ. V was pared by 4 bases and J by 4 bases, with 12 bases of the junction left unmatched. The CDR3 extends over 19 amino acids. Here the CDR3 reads CASSRVPGLAGGPSDTQYF. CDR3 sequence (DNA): TGCGCCAGCAGCCGAGTCCCGGGACTAGCGGGGGGGCCTTCAGATACGCAGTATTTT. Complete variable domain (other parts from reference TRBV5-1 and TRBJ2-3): KAGVTQTPRYLIKTRGQQVTLSCSPISGHRSVSWYQQTPGQGLQFLFEYFSETQRNKGNFPGRFSGRQFSNSRSEMNVSTLELGDSALYLCASSRVPGLAGGPSDTQYFGPGTRLTVL.

CDR3 coding DNA: TGTGCCAGCAGCTCCCAAGTTGTGGGACTATCTGCAGATACGCAGTATTTT. Encoded protein: CASSSQVVGLSADTQYF. The J gene is TRBJ2-3, the V gene TRBV7-8; 7 nucleotides match TRBD2. The trim removed 4 bases at V and 4 bases at J, leaving 14 bases unmatched. The CDR3 sequence is 17 residues long. Germline V CDR1 and CDR2: SGHVS, FQNEAQ.

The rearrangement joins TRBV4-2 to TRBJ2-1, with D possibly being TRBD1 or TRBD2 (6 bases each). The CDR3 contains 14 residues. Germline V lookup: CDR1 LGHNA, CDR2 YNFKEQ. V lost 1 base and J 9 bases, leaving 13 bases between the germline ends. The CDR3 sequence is CASSQGRGGGEQFF. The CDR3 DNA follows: TGTGCCAGCAGCCAAGGGAGAGGGGGAGGTGAGCAGTTCTTC.

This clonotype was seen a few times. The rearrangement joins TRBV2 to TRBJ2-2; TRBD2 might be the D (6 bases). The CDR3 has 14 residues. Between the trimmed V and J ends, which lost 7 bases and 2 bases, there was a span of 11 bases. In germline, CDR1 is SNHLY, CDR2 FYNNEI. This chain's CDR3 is CASTGGGNTGELFF. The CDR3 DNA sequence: TGTGCCAGCACCGGGGGTGGAAACACCGGGGAGCTGTTTTTT.

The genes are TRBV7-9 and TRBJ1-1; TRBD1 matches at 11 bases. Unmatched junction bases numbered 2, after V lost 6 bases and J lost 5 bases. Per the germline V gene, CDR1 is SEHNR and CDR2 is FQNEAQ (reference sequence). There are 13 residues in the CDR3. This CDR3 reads CASRGTGGTEAFF. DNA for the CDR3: TGTGCCAGCAGGGGGACAGGGGGTACTGAAGCTTTCTTT.

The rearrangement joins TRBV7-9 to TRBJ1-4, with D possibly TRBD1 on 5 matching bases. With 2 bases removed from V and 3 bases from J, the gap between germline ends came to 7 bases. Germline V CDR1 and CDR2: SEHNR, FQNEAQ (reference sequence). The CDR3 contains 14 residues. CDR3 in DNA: TGTGCCAGCAGCTTAAGGGGAGCTAATGAAAAACTGTTTTTT. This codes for CASSLRGANEKLFF.

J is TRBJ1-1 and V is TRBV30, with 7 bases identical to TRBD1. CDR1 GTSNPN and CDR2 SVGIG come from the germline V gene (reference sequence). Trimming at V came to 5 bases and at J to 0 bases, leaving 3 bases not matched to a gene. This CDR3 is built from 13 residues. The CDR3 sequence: CAWDRDLNTEAFF. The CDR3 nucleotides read TGTGCCTGGGACAGGGACCTGAACACTGAAGCTTTCTTT.

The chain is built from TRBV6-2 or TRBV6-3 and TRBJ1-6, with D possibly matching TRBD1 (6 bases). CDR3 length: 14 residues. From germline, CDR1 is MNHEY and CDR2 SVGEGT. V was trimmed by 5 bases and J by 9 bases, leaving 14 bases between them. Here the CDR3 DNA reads TGTGCCAGCAGTCCGGGGGGGGCCACTTCACCCCTCCACTTT. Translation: CASSPGGATSPLHF.

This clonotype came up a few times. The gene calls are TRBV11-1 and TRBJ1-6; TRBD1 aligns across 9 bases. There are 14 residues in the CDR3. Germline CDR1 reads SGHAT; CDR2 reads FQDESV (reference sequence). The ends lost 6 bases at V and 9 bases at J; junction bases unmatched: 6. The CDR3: CASRFTGGTSPLHF. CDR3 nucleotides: TGTGCCAGCAGATTTACAGGGGGCACTTCACCCCTCCACTTT.

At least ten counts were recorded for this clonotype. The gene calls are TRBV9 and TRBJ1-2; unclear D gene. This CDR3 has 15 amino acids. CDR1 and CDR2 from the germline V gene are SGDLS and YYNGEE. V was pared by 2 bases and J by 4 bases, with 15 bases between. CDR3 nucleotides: TGTGCCAGCAGCGTGGCCACCCCCGGGCCCTATGGCTACACCTTC. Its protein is CASSVATPGPYGYTF.

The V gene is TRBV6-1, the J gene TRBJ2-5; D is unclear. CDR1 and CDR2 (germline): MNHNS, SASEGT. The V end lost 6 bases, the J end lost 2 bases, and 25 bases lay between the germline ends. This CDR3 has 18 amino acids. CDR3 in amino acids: CASSPIAYSTGMQETQYF. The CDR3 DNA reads TGTGCCAGCAGCCCGATTGCATATTCGACGGGTATGCAAGAGACCCAGTACTTC.

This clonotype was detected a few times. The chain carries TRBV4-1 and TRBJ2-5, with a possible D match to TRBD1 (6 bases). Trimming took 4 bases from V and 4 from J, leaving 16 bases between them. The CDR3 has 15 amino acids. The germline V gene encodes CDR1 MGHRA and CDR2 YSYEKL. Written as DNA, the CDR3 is TGCGCCAGCAGCCCTTACGGGACAAACCTAGAGACCCAGTACTTC. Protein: CASSPYGTNLETQYF.

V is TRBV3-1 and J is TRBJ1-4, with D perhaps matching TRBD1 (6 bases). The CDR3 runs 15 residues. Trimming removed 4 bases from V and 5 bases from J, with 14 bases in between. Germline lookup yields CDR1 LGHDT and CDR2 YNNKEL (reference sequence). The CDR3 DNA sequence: TGTGCCAGCAGCCGTCAGGGGCTTCACAATGAAAAACTGTTTTTT. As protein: CASSRQGLHNEKLFF.

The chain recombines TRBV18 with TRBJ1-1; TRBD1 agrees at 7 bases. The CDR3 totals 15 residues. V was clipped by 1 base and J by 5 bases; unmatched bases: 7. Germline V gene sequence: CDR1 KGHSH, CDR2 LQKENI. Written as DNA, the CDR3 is TGTGCCAGCTCACCACAACAGGGGTCAGATACTGAAGCTTTCTTT. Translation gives CASSPQQGSDTEAFF.

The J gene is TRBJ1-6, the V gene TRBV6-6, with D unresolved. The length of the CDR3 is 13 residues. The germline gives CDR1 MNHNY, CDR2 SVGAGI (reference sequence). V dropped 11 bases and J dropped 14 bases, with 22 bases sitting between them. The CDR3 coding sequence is TGTGCCGCCGGACGACCTGGGGAATCAACCCTCCACTTT. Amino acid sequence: CAAGRPGESTLHF.

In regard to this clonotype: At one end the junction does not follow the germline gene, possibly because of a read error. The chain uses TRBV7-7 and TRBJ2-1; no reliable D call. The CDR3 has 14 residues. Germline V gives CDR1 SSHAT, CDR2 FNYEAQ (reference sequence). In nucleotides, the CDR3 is TGTGCTAGCAGCTTAGACGGTAACTACAATGAGCAGTTCTTC. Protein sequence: CASSLDGNYNEQFF.

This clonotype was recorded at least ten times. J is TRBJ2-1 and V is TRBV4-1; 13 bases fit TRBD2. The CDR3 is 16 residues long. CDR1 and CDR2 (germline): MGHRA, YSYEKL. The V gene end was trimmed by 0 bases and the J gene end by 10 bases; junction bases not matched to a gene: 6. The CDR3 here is CASSQDGTSGGEEQFF. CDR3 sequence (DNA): TGCGCCAGCAGCCAAGATGGAACTAGCGGGGGGGAGGAGCAGTTCTTC.

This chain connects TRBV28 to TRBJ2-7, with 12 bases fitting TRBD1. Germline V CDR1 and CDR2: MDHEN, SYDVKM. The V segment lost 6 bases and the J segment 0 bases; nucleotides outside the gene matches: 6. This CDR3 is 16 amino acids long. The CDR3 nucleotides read TGTGCCAGCAGAGGGGACAGGGGGCGAAGCTCCTACGAGCAGTACGTC. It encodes CASRGDRGRSSYEQYV.

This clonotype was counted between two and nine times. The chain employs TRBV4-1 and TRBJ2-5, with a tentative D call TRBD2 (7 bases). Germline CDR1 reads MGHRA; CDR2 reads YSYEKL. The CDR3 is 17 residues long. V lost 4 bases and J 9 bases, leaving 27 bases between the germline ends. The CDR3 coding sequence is TGCGCCAGCAGCCTCATTGGGGGGGCTGTTTCAAGAAGGTCCCAGTACTTC. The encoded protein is CASSLIGGAVSRRSQYF.

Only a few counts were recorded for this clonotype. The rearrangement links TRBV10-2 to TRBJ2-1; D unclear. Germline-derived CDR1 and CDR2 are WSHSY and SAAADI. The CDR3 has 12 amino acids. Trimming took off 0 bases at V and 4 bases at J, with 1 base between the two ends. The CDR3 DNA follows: TGCGCCAGCAGTGAGTCATACAATGAGCAGTTCTTC. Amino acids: CASSESYNEQFF.